This TCR beta chain stems from a study of blood T cell repertoires in COVID-19. Only in-frame clones appear in the TCRdb table, and some are missing; sequencing was by immunoSEQ multiplex PCR. This sample has 25,000 to 35,000 clones, with 65% to 90% found just once. The CDR3 loop spans 15 amino acids. The germline CDR1 and CDR2 sequences are SGHTA and FQGTGA. V lost 5 bases to trimming and J lost 4 bases; unmatched junction nucleotides: 8. V gene TRBV7-3 combines with J gene TRBJ2-1, with 7 positions matching TRBD2. This receptor was identified in a man in his 60s with active COVID-19. Material: peripheral blood. CDR3 residues: CASSLDGRPYNEQFF. In nucleotides, the CDR3 is TGTGCCAGCAGCCTCGACGGGAGGCCGTACAATGAGCAGTTCTTC.